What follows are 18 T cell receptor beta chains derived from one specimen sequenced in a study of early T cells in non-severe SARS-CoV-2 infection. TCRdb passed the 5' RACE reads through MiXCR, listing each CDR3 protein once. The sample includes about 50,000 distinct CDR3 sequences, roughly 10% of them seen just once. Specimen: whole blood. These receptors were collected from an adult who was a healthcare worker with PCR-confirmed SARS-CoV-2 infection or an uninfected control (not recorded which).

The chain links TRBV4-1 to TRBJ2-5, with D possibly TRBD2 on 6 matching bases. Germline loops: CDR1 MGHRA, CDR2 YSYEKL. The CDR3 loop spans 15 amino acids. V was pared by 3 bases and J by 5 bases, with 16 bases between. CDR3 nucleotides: TGCGCCAGCAGCCACCGGGACGGGGGAAAGGAGACCCAGTACTTC. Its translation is CASSHRDGGKETQYF.

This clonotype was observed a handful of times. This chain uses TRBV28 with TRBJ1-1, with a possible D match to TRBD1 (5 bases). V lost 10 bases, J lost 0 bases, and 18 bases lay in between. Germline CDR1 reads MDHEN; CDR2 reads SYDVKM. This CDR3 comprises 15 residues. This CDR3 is CATQRWTDMNTEAFF. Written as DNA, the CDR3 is TGTGCCACTCAGAGGTGGACGGACATGAACACTGAAGCTTTCTTT. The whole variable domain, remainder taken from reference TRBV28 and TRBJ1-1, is DVKVTQSSRYLVKRTGEKVFLECVQDMDHENMFWYRQDPGLGLRLIYFSYDVKMKEKGDIPEGYSVSREKKERFSLILESASTNQTSMYLCATQRWTDMNTEAFFGQGTRLTVV.

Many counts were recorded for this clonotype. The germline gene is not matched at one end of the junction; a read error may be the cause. CDR3 residues: CASSWESLHF. The CDR3 DNA reads TGTGCCAGCAGTTGGGAATCCCTACACTTT. J is TRBJ1-1 and V is TRBV12-3 or TRBV12-4; no definite D call. The CDR3 contains 10 residues.

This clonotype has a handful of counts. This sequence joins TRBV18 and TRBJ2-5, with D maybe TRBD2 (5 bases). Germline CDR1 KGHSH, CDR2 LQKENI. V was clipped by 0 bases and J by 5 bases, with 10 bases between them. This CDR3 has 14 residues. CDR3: CASSPPAKRETQYF. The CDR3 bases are TGTGCCAGCTCACCACCAGCCAAGCGGGAGACCCAGTACTTC. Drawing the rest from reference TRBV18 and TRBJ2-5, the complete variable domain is NAGVMQNPRHLVRRRGQEARLRCSPMKGHSHVYWYRQLPEEGLKFMVYLQKENIIDESGMPKERFSAEFPKEGPSILRIQQVVRGDSAAYFCASSPPAKRETQYFGPGTRLLVL.

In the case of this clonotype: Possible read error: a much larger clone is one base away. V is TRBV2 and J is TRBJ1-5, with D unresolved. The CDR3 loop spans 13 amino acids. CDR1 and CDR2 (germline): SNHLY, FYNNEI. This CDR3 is CASSEGSNQPRHF. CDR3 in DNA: TGTGCCAGCAGTGAAGGGAGCAATCAGCCCCGGCATTTT.

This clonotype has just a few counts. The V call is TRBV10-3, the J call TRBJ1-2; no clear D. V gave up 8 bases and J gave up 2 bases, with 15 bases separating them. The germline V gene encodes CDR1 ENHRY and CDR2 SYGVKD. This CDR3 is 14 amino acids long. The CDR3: CAIEEEGTNYGYTF. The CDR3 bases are TGTGCCATCGAAGAGGAGGGAACAAACTATGGCTACACCTTC.

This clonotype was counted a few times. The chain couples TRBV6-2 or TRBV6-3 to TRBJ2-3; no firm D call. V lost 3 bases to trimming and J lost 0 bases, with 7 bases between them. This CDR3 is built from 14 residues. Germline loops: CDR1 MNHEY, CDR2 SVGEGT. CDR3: CASSYRRSTDTQYF. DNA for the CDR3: TGTGCCAGCAGTTATAGGCGGAGCACAGATACGCAGTATTTT.

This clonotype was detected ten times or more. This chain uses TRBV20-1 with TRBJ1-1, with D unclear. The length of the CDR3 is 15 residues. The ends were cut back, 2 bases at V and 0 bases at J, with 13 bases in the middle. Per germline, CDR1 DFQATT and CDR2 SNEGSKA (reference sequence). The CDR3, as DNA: TGCAGTGCTAGACGCATCATGGGCTTGAACACTGAAGCTTTCTTT. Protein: CSARRIMGLNTEAFF.

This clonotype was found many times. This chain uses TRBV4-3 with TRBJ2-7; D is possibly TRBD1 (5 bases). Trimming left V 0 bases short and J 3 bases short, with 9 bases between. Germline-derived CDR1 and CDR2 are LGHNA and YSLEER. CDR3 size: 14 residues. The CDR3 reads CASSQDRTSYEQYF. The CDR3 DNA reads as TGCGCCAGCAGCCAAGATCGGACAAGCTACGAGCAGTACTTC.

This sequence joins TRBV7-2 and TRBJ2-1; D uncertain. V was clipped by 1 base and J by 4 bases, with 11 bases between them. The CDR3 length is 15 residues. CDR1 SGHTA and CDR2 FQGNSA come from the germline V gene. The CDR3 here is CASSLDGSLYNEQFF. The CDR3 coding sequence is TGTGCCAGCAGCTTAGATGGCAGTCTTTACAATGAGCAGTTCTTC. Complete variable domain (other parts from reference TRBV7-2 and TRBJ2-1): GAGVSQSPSNKVTEKGKDVELRCDPISGHTALYWYRQSLGQGLEFLIYFQGNSAPDKSGLPSDRFSAERTGGSVSTLTIQRTQQEDSAVYLCASSLDGSLYNEQFFGPGTRLTVL.

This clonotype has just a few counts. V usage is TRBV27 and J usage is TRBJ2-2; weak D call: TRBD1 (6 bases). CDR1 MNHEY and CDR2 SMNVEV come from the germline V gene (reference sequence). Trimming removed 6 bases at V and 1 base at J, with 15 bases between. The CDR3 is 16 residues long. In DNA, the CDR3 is TGTGCCAGCAGCATCGCCGGGACAAGGAACACCGGGGAGCTGTTTTTT. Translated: CASSIAGTRNTGELFF.

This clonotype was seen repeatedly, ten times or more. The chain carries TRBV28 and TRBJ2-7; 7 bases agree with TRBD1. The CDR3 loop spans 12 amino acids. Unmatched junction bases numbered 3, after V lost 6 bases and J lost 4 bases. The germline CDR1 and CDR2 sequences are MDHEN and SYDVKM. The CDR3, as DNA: TGTGCCAGCAGGTCAGGGGGATACGAGCAGTACTTC. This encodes CASRSGGYEQYF.

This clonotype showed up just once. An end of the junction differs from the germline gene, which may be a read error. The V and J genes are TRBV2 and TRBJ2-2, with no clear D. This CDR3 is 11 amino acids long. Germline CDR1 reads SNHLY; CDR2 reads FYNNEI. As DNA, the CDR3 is TGTGCCTGCAGATCCACCGGGGAGCTGTTTTTT. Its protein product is CACRSTGELFF. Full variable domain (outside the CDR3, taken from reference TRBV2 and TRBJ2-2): EPEVTQTPSHQVTQMGQEVILRCVPISNHLYFYWYRQILGQKVEFLVSFYNNEISEKSEIFDDQFSVERPDGSNFTLKIRSTKLEDSAMYFCACRSTGELFFGEGSRLTVL.

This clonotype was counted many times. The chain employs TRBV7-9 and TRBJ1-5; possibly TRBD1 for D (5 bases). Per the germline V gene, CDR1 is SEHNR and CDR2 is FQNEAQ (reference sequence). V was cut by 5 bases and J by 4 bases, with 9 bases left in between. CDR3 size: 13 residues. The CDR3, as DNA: TGTGCCAGCAGCCGCAGGGAAAATCAGCCCCAGCATTTT. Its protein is CASSRRENQPQHF.

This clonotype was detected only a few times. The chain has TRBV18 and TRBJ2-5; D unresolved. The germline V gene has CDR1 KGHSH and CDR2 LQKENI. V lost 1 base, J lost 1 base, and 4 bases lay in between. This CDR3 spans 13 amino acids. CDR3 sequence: CASSPLFQETQYF. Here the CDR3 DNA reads TGTGCCAGCTCACCACTATTCCAAGAGACCCAGTACTTC. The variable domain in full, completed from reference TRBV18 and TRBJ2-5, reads NAGVMQNPRHLVRRRGQEARLRCSPMKGHSHVYWYRQLPEEGLKFMVYLQKENIIDESGMPKERFSAEFPKEGPSILRIQQVVRGDSAAYFCASSPLFQETQYFGPGTRLLVL.

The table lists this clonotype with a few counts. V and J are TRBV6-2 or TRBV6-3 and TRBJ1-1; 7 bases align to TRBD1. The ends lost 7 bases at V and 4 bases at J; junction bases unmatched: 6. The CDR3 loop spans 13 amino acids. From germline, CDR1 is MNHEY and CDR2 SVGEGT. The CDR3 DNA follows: TGTGCCAGCACGCCCTCAGGGGGCACTGAAGCTTTCTTT. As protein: CASTPSGGTEAFF.

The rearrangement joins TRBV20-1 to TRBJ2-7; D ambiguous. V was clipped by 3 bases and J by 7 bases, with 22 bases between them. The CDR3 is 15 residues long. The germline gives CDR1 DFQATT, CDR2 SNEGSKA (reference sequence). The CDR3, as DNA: TGCAGTGCTAGTCGGGCAGAGAATACCTACGGGGAGCAGTACTTC. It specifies CSASRAENTYGEQYF.

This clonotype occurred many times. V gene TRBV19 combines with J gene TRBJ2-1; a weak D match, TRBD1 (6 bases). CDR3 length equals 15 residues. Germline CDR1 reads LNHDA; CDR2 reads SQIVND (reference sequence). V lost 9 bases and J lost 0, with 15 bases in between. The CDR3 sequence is CASRGTGLSYNEQFF. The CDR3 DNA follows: TGTGCCAGCCGGGGAACAGGGCTCTCCTACAATGAGCAGTTCTTC.